This T cell receptor beta chain was sequenced in a study of blood T cell repertoires in COVID-19 (dated by TCRdb to 2020 to 2022). In the study overall: The collaborator samples originated in the United States, Italy and Spain and spanned the acute and convalescent phases of COVID-19. The material from the prospective study consisted of cDNA or gDNA derived from T cells, B-cell-depleted T cells, or PBMCs. The dataset comprised deeply sampled blood TCRbeta repertoires from subjects exposed to, actively infected with, or recovered from COVID-19. The repertoires were made available in a free public database intended to serve as a resource for research on the immune response to SARS-CoV-2. Samples were obtained from the ongoing ImmuneRACE study (first 160 participants) and from roughly 1,300 subjects provided by 6 global collaborators. The sample metadata nearly always contained a de-identified subject ID, COVID-19 status, age in years and sex. Where available, HLA class I and class II types were taken from metadata supplied by the sample provider and were not determined by assay-based typing.

The immunoSEQ Assay, a bias-controlled multiplex PCR, was used to amplify TCRbeta CDR3 regions from genomic DNA. The study's own analysis went as follows. Nucleated cell counts per sample were estimated from amplification of reference gene primers within the assay. To quantify the absolute abundance of each unique TCRbeta CDR3 rearrangement, sequence reads were collapsed and filtered. For each sample, productive Simpson clonality was calculated by taking the square root of Simpson's diversity index across productive rearrangements. TCRdb holds this immuneACCESS table with in-frame rearrangements only. Some clones are missing; in checked studies, unresolved V genes explain under half, and the rest has no known cause. V, J and clone size derive from that table, while D and trimming were established from the DNA sequence. The sample includes about 210,000 clones, with roughly 90% observed a single time. Together, the top ten hold about 5% of the sample.

Results and caveats for the whole study, not just this receptor: The amount of clinical and demographic metadata varied by source and participant and was provided uncurated.

Collaborating institutions collected whole blood in K2EDTA tubes following their own protocols. For TCRbeta analysis, collaborators shipped samples as frozen whole blood, isolated PBMCs, or DNA extracted from either of those sample types. From cysteine to valine, the CDR3 is 15 amino acids long. Solely the CDR3 DNA is kept, with 45 bases framed from the first base. V loses 0 bases of germline sequence and J loses 5 bases, and the interval between the two ends is 15 bases. Via the germline V gene, CDR1 is SGDLS and CDR2 YYNGEE. About this clone itself: It has no known antigen specificity. Per-nucleotide qualities are absent, and no much larger clonotype sits a single base away.

This clonotype was obtained from a middle-aged woman with acute or convalescent COVID-19. Recombination connected TRBV9 to TRBJ2-7; the D gene cannot be named for sure. Sequenced material: peripheral blood. The sequence in DNA is TGTGCCAGCAGCGTAGCCCAGGTCCCCGCCCACGAGCAGTACGTC. It is translated as CASSVAQVPAHEQYV.